A few counts support the clone carrying this TCR beta chain. Its cognate antigen is unknown. The data were taken from a study of cytomegalovirus exposure and HLA in healthy donors. Whole-study findings and limits: Later genetic work tied a missense DCLRE1C variant to beta-chain V and J trimming. Using the classifier, cytomegalovirus status was reportedly diagnosed with high specificity and sensitivity. Reportedly, fewer N-insertions than the 666-donor mean appeared in an Asian-associated ancestry cluster in a later analysis.

Deletions cut 6 bases from V and 4 bases from J, with 16 bases between. The CDR3 extends over 15 amino acids. The germline gives CDR1 MDHEN, CDR2 SYDVKM. Amplification used 60 Vbeta primers and 13 Jbeta primers. The repertoire was sequenced with immunoSEQ multiplex PCR; TCRdb's copy has only in-frame clones and lacks some. The sample comprises about 250,000 clones, about four fifths of which are singletons, and roughly 0.31% rests with the top ten. This receptor was obtained from a girl aged 2 to 9 in good health and CMV-seronegative. The sample was PBMCs. V and J are TRBV28 and TRBJ1-5, with D possibly TRBD1 on 5 matching bases. Here the CDR3 reads CASSLAGGRNQPQHF. CDR3 nucleotides: TGTGCCAGCAGCCTGGCGGGGGGAAGAAATCAGCCCCAGCATTTT.